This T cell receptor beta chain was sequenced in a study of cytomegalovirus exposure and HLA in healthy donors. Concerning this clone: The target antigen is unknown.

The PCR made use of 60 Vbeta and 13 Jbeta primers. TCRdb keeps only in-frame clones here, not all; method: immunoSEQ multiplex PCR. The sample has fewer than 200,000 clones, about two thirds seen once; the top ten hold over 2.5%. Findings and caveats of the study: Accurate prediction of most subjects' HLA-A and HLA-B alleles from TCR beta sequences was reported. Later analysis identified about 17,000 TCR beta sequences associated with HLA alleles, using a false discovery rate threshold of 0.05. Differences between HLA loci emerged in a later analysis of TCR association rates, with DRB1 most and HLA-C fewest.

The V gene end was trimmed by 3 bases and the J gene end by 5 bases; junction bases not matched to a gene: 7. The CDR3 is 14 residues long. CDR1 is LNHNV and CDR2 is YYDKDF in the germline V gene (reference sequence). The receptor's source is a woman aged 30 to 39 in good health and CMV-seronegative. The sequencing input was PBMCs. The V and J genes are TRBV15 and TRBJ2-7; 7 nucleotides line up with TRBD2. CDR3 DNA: TGTGCCACCAGCAGGGGTAGCGGGCTCAACGAGCAGTACTTC. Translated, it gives CATSRGSGLNEQYF. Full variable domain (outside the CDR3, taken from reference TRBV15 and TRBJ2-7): DAMVIQNPRYQVTQFGKPVTLSCSQTLNHNVMYWYQQKSSQAPKLLFHYYDKDFNNEADTPDNFQSRRPNTSFCFLDIRSPGLGDTAMYLCATSRGSGLNEQYFGPGTRLTVT.